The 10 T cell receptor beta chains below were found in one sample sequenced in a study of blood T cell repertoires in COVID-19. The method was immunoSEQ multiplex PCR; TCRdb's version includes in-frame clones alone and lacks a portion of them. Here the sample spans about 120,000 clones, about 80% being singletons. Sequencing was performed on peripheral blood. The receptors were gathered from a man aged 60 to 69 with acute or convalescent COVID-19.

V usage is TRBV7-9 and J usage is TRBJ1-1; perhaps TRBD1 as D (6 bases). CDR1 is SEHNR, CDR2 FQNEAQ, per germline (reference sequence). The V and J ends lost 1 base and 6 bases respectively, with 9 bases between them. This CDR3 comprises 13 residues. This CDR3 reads CASSLVQGAEAFF. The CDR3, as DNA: TGTGCCAGCAGCTTAGTACAGGGAGCTGAAGCTTTCTTT.

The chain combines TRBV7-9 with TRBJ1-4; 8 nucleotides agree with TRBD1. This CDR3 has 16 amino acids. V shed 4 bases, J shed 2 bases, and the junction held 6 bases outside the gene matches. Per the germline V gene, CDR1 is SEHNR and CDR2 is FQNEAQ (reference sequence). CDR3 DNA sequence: TGTGCCAGCAGCTCCCGGACAGGGATGACTAATGAAAAACTGTTTTTT. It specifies CASSSRTGMTNEKLFF.

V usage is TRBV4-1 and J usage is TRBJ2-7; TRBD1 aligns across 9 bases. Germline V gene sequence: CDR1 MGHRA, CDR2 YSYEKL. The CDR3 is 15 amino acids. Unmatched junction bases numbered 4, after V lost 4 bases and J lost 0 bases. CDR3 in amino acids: CASSPGQGTSYEQYF. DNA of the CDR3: TGCGCCAGCAGCCCAGGACAGGGGACCTCCTACGAGCAGTACTTC.

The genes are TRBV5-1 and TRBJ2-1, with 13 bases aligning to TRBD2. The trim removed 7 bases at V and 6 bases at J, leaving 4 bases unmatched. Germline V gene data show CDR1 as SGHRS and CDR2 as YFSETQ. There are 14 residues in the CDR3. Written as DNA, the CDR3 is TGCGCCAGCGTCGGACTAGCGGGAGTCAATGAGCAGTTCTTC. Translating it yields CASVGLAGVNEQFF.

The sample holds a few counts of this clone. The CDR3 sequence: CASSSRSGATNEKLFF. For the CDR3, the DNA is TGTGCCAGCTCCTCCCGGTCAGGCGCAACTAATGAAAAACTGTTTTTT. The chain combines TRBV11-2 with TRBJ1-4; unclear D gene. V was cut by 8 bases and J by 0 bases, with 16 bases left in between. The CDR3 is 16 amino acids. The germline CDR1 and CDR2 sequences are SGHAT and FQNNGV.

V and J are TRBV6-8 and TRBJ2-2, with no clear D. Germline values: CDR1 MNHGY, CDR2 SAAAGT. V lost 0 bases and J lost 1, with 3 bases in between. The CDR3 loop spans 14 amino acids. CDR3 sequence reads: CASSYSRNTGELFF. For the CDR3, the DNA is TGTGCCAGCAGTTACTCCAGGAACACCGGGGAGCTGTTTTTT.

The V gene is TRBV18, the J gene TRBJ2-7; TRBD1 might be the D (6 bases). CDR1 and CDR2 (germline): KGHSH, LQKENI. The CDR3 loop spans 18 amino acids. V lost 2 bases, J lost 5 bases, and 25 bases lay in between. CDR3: CASSPDRKGTGGGHEQYF. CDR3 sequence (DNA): TGTGCCAGCTCACCAGACCGTAAGGGCACTGGGGGCGGCCACGAGCAGTACTTC.

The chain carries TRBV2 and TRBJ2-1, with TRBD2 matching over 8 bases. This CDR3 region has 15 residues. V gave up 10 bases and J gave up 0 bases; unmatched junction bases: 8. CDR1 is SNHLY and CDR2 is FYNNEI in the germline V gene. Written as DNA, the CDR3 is TGTGCCACCAAACTAGCGGCAAGCTCCTACAATGAGCAGTTCTTC. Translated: CATKLAASSYNEQFF.

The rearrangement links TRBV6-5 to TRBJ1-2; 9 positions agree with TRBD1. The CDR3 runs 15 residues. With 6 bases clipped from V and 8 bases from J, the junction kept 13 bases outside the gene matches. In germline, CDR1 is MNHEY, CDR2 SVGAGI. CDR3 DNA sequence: TGTGCCAGCAGACGGATGGACAGGGGTCTATACGGCTACACCTTC. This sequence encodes CASRRMDRGLYGYTF.

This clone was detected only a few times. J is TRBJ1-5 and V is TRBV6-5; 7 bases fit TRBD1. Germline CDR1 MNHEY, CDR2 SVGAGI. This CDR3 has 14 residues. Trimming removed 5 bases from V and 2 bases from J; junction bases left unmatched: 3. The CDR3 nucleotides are TGTGCCAGCAGTCCTACAGGGGGCAATCAGCCCCAGCATTTT. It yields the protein CASSPTGGNQPQHF.